This TCR beta chain is drawn from a study of blood T cell repertoires in COVID-19. About the study: Samples of COVID-19 (acute and convalescent) were obtained from the United States, Italy and Spain. Nucleic acid was either cDNA or gDNA, and it came from T cells, B-cell-depleted T cells, or PBMCs.

V lost 3 bases and J lost 3, with 9 bases in between. The germline V gene encodes CDR1 GTSNPN and CDR2 SVGIG (reference sequence). CDR3 length equals 12 residues. How the authors handled the data: Amplification with reference gene primers provided the estimates of nucleated cell counts. Some clones are missing from TCRdb's copy, which holds only in-frame ones; the method was immunoSEQ multiplex PCR. V, J and clone size are those of that table, while D and trimming were read from the DNA. Seen here are 130,000 to 150,000 clones, approximately 80% observed once, and the top ten hold about 3%. The sequenced material came from peripheral blood. The origin of this receptor is a woman aged 40-49 years with active or convalescent COVID-19. The V and J genes are TRBV30 and TRBJ2-7; D unresolved. The CDR3: CAWSGSGYEQYF. Here the CDR3 DNA reads TGTGCCTGGAGCGGGTCCGGCTACGAGCAGTACTTC.